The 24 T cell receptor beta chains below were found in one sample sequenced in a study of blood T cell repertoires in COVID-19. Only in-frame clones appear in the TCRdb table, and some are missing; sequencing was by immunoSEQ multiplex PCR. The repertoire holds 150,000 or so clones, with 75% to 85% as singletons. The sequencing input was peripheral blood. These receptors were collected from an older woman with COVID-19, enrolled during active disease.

This CDR3 reads CASSETGTGLNEKLFF. For the CDR3, the DNA is TGCGCCAGCAGTGAGACCGGGACAGGACTTAATGAAAAACTGTTTTTT. The rearrangement links TRBV10-2 to TRBJ1-4; 8 nucleotides agree with TRBD1. Germline V gene data show CDR1 as WSHSY and CDR2 as SAAADI. V lost 2 bases to trimming and J lost 4 bases; unmatched junction nucleotides: 6. The CDR3 is made up of 16 amino acids.

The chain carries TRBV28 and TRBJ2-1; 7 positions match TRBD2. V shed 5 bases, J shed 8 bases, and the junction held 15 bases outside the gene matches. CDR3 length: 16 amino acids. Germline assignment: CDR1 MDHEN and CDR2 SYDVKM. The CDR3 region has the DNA TGTGCCAGCAGTCCGGAGGAGGATGGGAGGGCCGATGAGCAGTTCTTC. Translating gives CASSPEEDGRADEQFF.

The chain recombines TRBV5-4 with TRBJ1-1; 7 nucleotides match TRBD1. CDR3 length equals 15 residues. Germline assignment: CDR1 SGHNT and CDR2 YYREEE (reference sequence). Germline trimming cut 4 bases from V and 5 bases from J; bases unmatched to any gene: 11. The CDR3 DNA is TGTGCCAGCAGCCGCGGAGGGGGCTCGGGTACTGAAGCTTTCTTT. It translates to CASSRGGGSGTEAFF.

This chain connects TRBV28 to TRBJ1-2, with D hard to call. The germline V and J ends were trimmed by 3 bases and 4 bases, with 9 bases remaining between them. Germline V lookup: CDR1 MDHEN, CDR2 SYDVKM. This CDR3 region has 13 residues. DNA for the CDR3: TGTGCCAGCAGTTTTGAATTGCGCTATGGCTACACCTTC. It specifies CASSFELRYGYTF.

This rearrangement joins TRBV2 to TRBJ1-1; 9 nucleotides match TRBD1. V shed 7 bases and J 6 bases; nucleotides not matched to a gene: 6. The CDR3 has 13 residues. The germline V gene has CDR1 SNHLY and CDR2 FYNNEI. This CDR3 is CASTGQGSPEAFF. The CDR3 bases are TGTGCCAGCACGGGACAGGGATCCCCTGAAGCTTTCTTT.

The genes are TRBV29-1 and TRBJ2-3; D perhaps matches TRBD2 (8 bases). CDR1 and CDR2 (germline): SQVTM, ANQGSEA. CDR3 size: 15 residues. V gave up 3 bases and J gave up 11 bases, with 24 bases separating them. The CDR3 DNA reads TGCAGCGTTGACCAGAGCGGGAGCCGTCAGGGGGGGCAGTATTTT. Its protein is CSVDQSGSRQGGQYF.

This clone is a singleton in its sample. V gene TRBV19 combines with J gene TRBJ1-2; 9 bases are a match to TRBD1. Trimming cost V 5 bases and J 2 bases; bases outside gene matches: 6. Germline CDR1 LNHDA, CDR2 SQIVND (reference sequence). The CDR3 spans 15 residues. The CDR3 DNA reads TGTGCCAGTAGTGCCGGGACAGGGCACAACTATGGCTACACCTTC. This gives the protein CASSAGTGHNYGYTF.

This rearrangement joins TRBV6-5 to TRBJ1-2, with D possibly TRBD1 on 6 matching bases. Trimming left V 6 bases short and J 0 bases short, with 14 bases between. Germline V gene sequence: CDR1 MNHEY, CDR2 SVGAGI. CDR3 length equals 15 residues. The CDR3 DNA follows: TGTGCCAGCAGGATGGACAGATCCTCTAACTATGGCTACACCTTC. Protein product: CASRMDRSSNYGYTF.

CDR3 amino acids: CASRAPGTGFYSGNTIYF. The CDR3 DNA is TGTGCCAGCAGGGCCCCCGGGACAGGGTTTTACTCTGGAAACACCATATATTTT. This sequence joins TRBV7-8 and TRBJ1-3; TRBD1 aligns across 9 bases. The CDR3 is 18 amino acids. V was pared by 6 bases and J by 0 bases, with 12 bases of the junction left unmatched. Germline assignment: CDR1 SGHVS and CDR2 FQNEAQ.

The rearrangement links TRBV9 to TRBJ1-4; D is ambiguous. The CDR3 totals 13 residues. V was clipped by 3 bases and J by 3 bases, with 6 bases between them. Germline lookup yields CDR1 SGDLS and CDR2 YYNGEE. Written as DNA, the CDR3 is TGTGCCAGCAGCGGGGCACCTAATGAAAAACTGTTTTTT. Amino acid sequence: CASSGAPNEKLFF.

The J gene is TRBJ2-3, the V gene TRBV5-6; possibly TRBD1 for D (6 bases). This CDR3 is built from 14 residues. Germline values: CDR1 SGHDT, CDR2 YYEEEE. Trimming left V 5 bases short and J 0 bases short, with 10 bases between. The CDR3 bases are TGTGCCAGCAGAGGGGGATCTAGCACAGATACGCAGTATTTT. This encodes CASRGGSSTDTQYF.

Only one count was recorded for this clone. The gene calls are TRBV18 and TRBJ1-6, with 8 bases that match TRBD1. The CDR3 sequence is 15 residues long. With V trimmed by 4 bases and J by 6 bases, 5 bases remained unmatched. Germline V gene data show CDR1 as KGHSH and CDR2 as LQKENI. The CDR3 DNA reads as TGTGCCAGCTCACAAGGACAGGGTACTAATTCACCCCTCCACTTT. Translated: CASSQGQGTNSPLHF.

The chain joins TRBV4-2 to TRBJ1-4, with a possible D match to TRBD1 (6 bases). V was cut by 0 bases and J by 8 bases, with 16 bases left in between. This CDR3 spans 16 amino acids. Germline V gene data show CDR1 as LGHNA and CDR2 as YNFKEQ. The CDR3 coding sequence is TGTGCCAGCAGCCAAGATGGCTTGGGGGCGGGCGAAAAACTGTTTTTT. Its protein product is CASSQDGLGAGEKLFF.

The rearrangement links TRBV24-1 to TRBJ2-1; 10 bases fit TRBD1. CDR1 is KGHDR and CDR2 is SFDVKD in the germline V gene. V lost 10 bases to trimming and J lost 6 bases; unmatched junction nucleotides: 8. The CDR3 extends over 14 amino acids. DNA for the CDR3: TGTGCCACAGAGGGACAGGGGACCCTCAATGAGCAGTTCTTC. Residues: CATEGQGTLNEQFF.

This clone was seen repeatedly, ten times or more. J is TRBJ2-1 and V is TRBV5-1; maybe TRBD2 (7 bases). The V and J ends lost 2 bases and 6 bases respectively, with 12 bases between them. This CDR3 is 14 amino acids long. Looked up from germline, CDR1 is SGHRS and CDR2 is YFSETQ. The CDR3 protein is CASSLGGASNEQFF. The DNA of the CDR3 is TGCGCCAGCAGCTTAGGGGGGGCAAGCAATGAGCAGTTCTTC.

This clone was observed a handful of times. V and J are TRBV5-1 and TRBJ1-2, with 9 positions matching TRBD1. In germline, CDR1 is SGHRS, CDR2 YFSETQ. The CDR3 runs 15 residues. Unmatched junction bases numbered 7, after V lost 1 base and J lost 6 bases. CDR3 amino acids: CASSLPGQGGNGYTF. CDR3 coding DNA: TGCGCCAGCAGCTTGCCGGGACAGGGTGGCAATGGCTACACCTTC.

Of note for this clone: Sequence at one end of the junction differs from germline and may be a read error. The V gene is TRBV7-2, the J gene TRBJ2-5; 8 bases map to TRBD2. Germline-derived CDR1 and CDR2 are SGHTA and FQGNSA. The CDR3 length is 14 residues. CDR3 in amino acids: CASSSLRGLAPQNF. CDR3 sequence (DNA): TGTGCCAGCAGCTCGCTACGCGGACTAGCCCCACAAAACTTC.

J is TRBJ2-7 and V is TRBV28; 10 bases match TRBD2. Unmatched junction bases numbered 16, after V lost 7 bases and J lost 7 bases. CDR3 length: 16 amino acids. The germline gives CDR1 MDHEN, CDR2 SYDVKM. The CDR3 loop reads CASIPMGLAGVGEQYF. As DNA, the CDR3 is TGTGCCAGCATCCCCATGGGGCTAGCGGGAGTAGGGGAGCAGTACTTC.

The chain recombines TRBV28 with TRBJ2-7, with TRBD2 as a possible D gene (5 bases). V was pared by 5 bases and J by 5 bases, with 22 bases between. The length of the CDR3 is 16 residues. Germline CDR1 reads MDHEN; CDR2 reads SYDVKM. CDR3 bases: TGTGCCAGCAGTCCCCTCACTACTACCACCGGGAACGAGCAGTACTTC. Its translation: CASSPLTTTTGNEQYF.

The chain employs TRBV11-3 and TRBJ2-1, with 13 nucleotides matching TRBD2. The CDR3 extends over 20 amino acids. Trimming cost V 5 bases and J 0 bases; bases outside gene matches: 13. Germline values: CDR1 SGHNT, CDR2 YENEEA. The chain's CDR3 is CASSPRGTSGGGSSYNEQFF. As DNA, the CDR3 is TGTGCCAGCAGCCCCCGGGGCACTAGCGGGGGGGGAAGCTCCTACAATGAGCAGTTCTTC. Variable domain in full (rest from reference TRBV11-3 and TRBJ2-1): EAGVVQSPRYKIIEKKQPVAFWCNPISGHNTLYWYLQNLGQGPELLIRYENEEAVDDSQLPKDRFSAERLKGVDSTLKIQPAELGDSAVYLCASSPRGTSGGGSSYNEQFFGPGTRLTVL.

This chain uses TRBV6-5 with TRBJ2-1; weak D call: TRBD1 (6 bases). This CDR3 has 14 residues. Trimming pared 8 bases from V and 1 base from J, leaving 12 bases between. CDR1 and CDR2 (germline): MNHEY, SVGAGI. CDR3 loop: CASAGTSSYNEQFF. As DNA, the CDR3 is TGTGCCAGCGCCGGGACAAGTTCCTACAATGAGCAGTTCTTC.

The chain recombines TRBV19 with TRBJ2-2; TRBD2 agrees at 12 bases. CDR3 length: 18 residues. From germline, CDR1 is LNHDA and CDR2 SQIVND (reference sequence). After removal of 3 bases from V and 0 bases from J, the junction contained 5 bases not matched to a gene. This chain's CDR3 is CASSIGLAGPTNTGELFF. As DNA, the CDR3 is TGTGCCAGTAGTATCGGACTAGCGGGACCCACGAACACCGGGGAGCTGTTTTTT.

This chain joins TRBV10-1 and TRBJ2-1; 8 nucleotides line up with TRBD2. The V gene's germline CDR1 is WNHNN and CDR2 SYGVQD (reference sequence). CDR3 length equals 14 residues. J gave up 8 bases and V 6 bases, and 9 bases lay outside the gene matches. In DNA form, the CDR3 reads TGCGCCAGCAGGGATAAGCGGGAGAGGGATGAGCAGTTCTTC. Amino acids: CASRDKRERDEQFF.

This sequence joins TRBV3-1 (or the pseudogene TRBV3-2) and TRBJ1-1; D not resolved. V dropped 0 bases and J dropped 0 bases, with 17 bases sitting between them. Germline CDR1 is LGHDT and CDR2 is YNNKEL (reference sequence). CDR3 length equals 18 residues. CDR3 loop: CASSQDRQAYPLNTEAFF. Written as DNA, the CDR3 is TGTGCCAGCAGCCAAGATAGGCAGGCCTACCCTCTGAACACTGAAGCTTTCTTT.